These T cell receptor beta chains were read from a single sample in a study of blood T cell repertoires in COVID-19. Libraries were prepared by immunoSEQ multiplex PCR; TCRdb keeps only in-frame clonotypes and omits some of them. The table has 150,000 to 200,000 clones, about 81% seen once. What was sequenced was peripheral blood. Receptor source: a woman older than 75 with COVID-19, enrolled during active disease. CDR3s include the opening cysteine and the closing phenylalanine or tryptophan. Expanded clones are given a class, and other clones once, few, many or no size at all.

J,size,V,CDR3
TRBJ1-1,-,TRBV30,CAWTGENTEAFF
TRBJ1-4,-,TRBV7-8,CASSLVYHSTNEKLFF
TRBJ2-3,-,TRBV25-1,CASSEGLAGTDTQYF
TRBJ1-2,-,TRBV6-2/TRBV6-3,CASSPPGERYGYTF
TRBJ2-7,-,TRBV5-4,CASSRRSEQIYEQYF
TRBJ2-2,-,TRBV7-3,CASSLTPSGELFF
TRBJ2-7,-,TRBV19,CASSRAAGGDSYEQYF
TRBJ2-7,-,TRBV16,CASSRGGFTYEQYF
TRBJ2-5,-,TRBV21-1,CASSSLEGQETQYF
TRBJ1-2,once,TRBV30,CACKICGVGNYGYTF
TRBJ2-2,-,TRBV11-3,CASSLDPSGDGELFF
TRBJ1-6,-,TRBV5-6,CASSLGLGSSYNSPLHF
TRBJ2-7,-,TRBV30,CAWRTGQSYEQYF
TRBJ1-2,-,TRBV7-2,CASSLWGGTGGFGYTF
TRBJ2-7,-,TRBV19,CASSIGTGPYEQYF
TRBJ2-2,-,TRBV10-3,CAISRRGLVNTGELFF
TRBJ1-2,-,TRBV5-1,CASRPLDRGSYGYTF
TRBJ2-5,once,TRBV5-1,CASSPDGSPETQYF
TRBJ2-1,few,TRBV28,CASGLSDEQFF
TRBJ2-1,-,TRBV5-4,CASSLTSGREQFF
TRBJ2-1,-,TRBV5-1,CASSNLDSSYNEQFF
TRBJ2-5,-,TRBV4-2,CASSQVLAGSAAQYF
TRBJ2-3,-,TRBV5-4,CASSPLGGLAGGPADTQYF
TRBJ2-7,-,TRBV6-5,CASSPSGAPYEQYF
TRBJ1-5,-,TRBV7-9,CASSLGRVGRNQPQHF
TRBJ2-7,-,TRBV5-5,CASSLTSGPLYEQYF
TRBJ1-2,-,TRBV19,CASSRDRGLYGYTF
TRBJ2-2,-,TRBV7-2,CASSLGQTGELFF
TRBJ1-2,-,TRBV5-1,CASSGGTGGYGYTF
TRBJ1-3,-,TRBV28,CASSFSGLIYSGNTIYF
TRBJ2-2,-,TRBV11-3,CASSLGAGWTGELFF
TRBJ2-1,-,TRBV7-3,CASSRMGGPYNEQFF
TRBJ2-3,-,TRBV7-3,CASSSRASGLRDTQYF
TRBJ2-5,-,TRBV7-9,CASSPGTGEEETQYF
TRBJ1-2,-,TRBV18,CASSPGQGGPNYGYTF